This entry lists 31 T cell receptor beta chains sequenced from one sample in a study of brain metastases from non-small cell lung cancer. The repertoire was sequenced with immunoSEQ multiplex PCR; TCRdb's copy has only in-frame clones and lacks some. The sample carries some 1,400 clones, roughly 85% recorded once. The sample comprised tumor-adjacent normal tissue. These TCRs come from a donor aged 40 or over with non-small cell lung cancer.

This clone was counted between two and nine times. V is TRBV24-1 and J is TRBJ1-2, with D perhaps TRBD1 (5 bases). With 3 bases removed from V and 5 bases from J, the gap between germline ends came to 12 bases. Germline CDR1 reads KGHDR; CDR2 reads SFDVKD. The CDR3 consists of 14 residues. The CDR3 nucleotides read TGTGCCACCAGTGATGAGGGGAAAGGATATGGCTACACCTTC. Its protein is CATSDEGKGYGYTF.

Turning to this clone: Sequence at one end of the junction differs from germline and may be a read error. V and J are TRBV5-1 and TRBJ1-1; D perhaps matches TRBD1 (5 bases). The CDR3 consists of 14 residues. The germline V gene has CDR1 SGHRS and CDR2 YFSETQ. CDR3 region: CASSLEKGNTEVFF. The CDR3 DNA reads as TGCGCCAGCAGCTTGGAGAAGGGGAACACTGAAGTTTTCTTT.

The chain combines TRBV27 with TRBJ2-5; D may match TRBD1 or TRBD2 (5 bases each). The CDR3 has 14 residues. In germline, CDR1 is MNHEY, CDR2 SMNVEV (reference sequence). Deletions cut 6 bases from V and 1 base from J, with 12 bases between. CDR3 coding DNA: TGTGCCAGCAGGTCCTATGGGACCCAAGAGACCCAGTACTTC. This translates into CASRSYGTQETQYF.

The chain joins TRBV7-6 to TRBJ2-3; D is perhaps TRBD2 (6 bases). Trimming removed 1 base from V and 5 bases from J, with 16 bases in between. Germline V gene lookup returns CDR1 SGHVS and CDR2 FNYEAQ. This CDR3 has 16 amino acids. CDR3: CASSLGATGTGDTQYF. The CDR3 DNA reads TGTGCCAGCAGCTTAGGGGCTACCGGGACTGGAGATACGCAGTATTTT.

This chain links TRBV7-2 with TRBJ2-1, with 8 bases identical to TRBD2. The trim removed 6 bases at V and 5 bases at J, leaving 12 bases unmatched. Germline CDR1 SGHTA, CDR2 FQGNSA. The CDR3 spans 16 residues. In DNA, the CDR3 is TGTGCCAGCAGTTCGATACTAGCGGAGAAAAACAATGAGCAGTTCTTC. Translating gives CASSSILAEKNNEQFF.

This chain joins TRBV5-1 and TRBJ2-1; 9 bases line up with TRBD2. This CDR3 contains 15 residues. CDR1 and CDR2 (germline): SGHRS, YFSETQ. After removal of 2 bases from V and 1 base from J, the junction contained 1 base not matched to a gene. CDR3 nucleotide sequence: TGCGCCAGCAGCTTAACTAGCGGGTCCTACAATGAGCAGTTCTTC. Translated, it gives CASSLTSGSYNEQFF.

The sample holds one count of this clone. V gene TRBV24-1 combines with J gene TRBJ2-2; D unclear. Germline V gives CDR1 KGHDR, CDR2 SFDVKD. Trimming removed 10 bases at V and 6 bases at J, with 14 bases between. The CDR3 is 13 residues long. The CDR3: CATSYTASGELFF. The CDR3 DNA follows: TGTGCCACGAGTTACACGGCCTCCGGGGAGCTGTTTTTT.

The rearrangement uses TRBV7-9 and TRBJ2-3; possibly TRBD1 for D (5 bases). Per germline, CDR1 SEHNR and CDR2 FQNEAQ (reference sequence). With 1 base removed from V and 13 bases from J, the gap between germline ends came to 12 bases. The CDR3 loop spans 12 amino acids. The CDR3, as DNA: TGTGCCAGCAGCTTAGAGACAGCGTTGAAGTATTTT. Amino acid sequence: CASSLETALKYF.

The chain is built from TRBV27 and TRBJ2-3, with D unresolved. The CDR3 is 15 residues long. The V gene lost 2 bases and the J gene lost 2 bases, with 11 bases spanning the gap. CDR1 and CDR2 from the germline V gene are MNHEY and SMNVEV (reference sequence). This chain's CDR3 is CASSLESPDTDTQYF. For the CDR3, the DNA is TGTGCCAGCAGTTTAGAGTCCCCAGACACAGATACGCAGTATTTT.

This chain links TRBV2 with TRBJ1-2, with 7 bases identical to TRBD1. Germline assignment: CDR1 SNHLY and CDR2 FYNNEI. The V segment lost 3 bases and the J segment 4 bases; nucleotides outside the gene matches: 8. CDR3 size: 15 residues. The CDR3 nucleotides are TGTGCCAGCAGTGACGAGGGGGCCGCCTCCTATGGCTACACCTTC. Residues: CASSDEGAASYGYTF.

By share, this clone ranks as hyperexpanded. This chain links TRBV7-3 with TRBJ1-6, with TRBD1 matching 9 bases. CDR3 size: 15 residues. V lost 5 bases and J lost 10; bases outside the gene matches: 9. Germline lookup yields CDR1 SGHTA and CDR2 FQGTGA. CDR3 sequence reads: CASSQTGGQGSPLHF. Here the CDR3 DNA reads TGTGCCAGCAGCCAAACAGGGGGCCAGGGGTCACCCCTCCACTTT.

This chain links TRBV6-8 with TRBJ1-1; 7 positions agree with TRBD1. Per germline, CDR1 MNHGY and CDR2 SAAAGT. This CDR3 comprises 14 residues. Trimming cost V 7 bases and J 1 base; bases outside gene matches: 6. The DNA for the CDR3 is TGTGCCAGCAACAGACAGGGAAGGAACACTGAAGCTTTCTTT. Amino acid sequence: CASNRQGRNTEAFF.

V usage is TRBV28 and J usage is TRBJ2-7; D is possibly TRBD2 (5 bases). The V end lost 7 bases, the J end lost 5 bases, and 12 bases lay between the germline ends. The CDR3 length is 12 residues. Per germline, CDR1 MDHEN and CDR2 SYDVKM. CDR3 nucleotides: TGTGCCAGCAAGGACTTCTTCGACGAGCAGTACTTC. The encoded protein is CASKDFFDEQYF.

This chain links TRBV3-1 (or the pseudogene TRBV3-2) with TRBJ2-3; D uncertain. With 1 base removed from V and 6 bases from J, the gap between germline ends came to 11 bases. Germline CDR1 is LGHDT and CDR2 is YNNKEL (reference sequence). The CDR3 contains 14 residues. CDR3 protein: CASSQVPASDTQYF. The DNA of the CDR3 is TGTGCCAGCAGCCAAGTTCCTGCCTCTGATACGCAGTATTTT.

Turning to this clone: A read error may produce the germline difference seen at one junction end. The genes are TRBV5-1 and TRBJ2-3; D not certain. The CDR3 has 16 residues. Germline-derived CDR1 and CDR2 are SGHRS and YFSETQ. The CDR3 is CASSLVDTDRTDTQYF. The CDR3 nucleotides are TGCGCCAGCAGTTTGGTAGACACCGATCGCACAGATACGCAGTATTTT.

The chain joins TRBV5-1 to TRBJ1-1; the match to TRBD1 covers 8 bases. Germline CDR1 and CDR2: SGHRS and YFSETQ. The CDR3 spans 16 residues. V dropped 4 bases and J dropped 1; count of bases not matched to a gene: 9. CDR3 sequence: CASSRPKDRENTEAFF. The CDR3, as DNA: TGCGCCAGCAGCAGGCCCAAGGACAGGGAGAACACTGAAGCTTTCTTT.

This clone occurred once. The gene calls are TRBV4-1 and TRBJ2-7, with D possibly matching TRBD1 (6 bases). CDR1 and CDR2 from the germline V gene are MGHRA and YSYEKL. Trimming stripped 4 bases from V and 0 bases from J, with 7 bases between. The CDR3 length is 13 residues. The CDR3 region is CASSRDNSYEQYF. For the CDR3, the DNA is TGCGCCAGCAGCCGGGACAACTCCTACGAGCAGTACTTC.

The V gene is TRBV10-3, the J gene TRBJ1-2; D is perhaps TRBD1 (6 bases). Looked up from germline, CDR1 is ENHRY and CDR2 is SYGVKD. Trimming pared 7 bases from V and 4 bases from J, leaving 16 bases between. The CDR3 is made up of 14 amino acids. The CDR3 is CAITGQPNSYGYTF. The CDR3 DNA follows: TGTGCCATCACGGGACAACCAAACTCCTATGGCTACACCTTC.

The chain joins TRBV7-2 to TRBJ2-4; TRBD1 matches 9 bases. V was pared by 1 base and J by 8 bases, with 9 bases of the junction left unmatched. The V gene's germline CDR1 is SGHTA and CDR2 FQGNSA. The CDR3 has 16 residues. CDR3 region: CASSLVLGTGNDIQYF. The CDR3, as DNA: TGTGCCAGCAGCTTAGTGTTAGGGACAGGGAACGACATTCAGTACTTC.

The chain is built from TRBV27 and TRBJ2-7; unclear D gene. This CDR3 spans 13 amino acids. Germline CDR1 MNHEY, CDR2 SMNVEV (reference sequence). Trimming cost V 3 bases and J 0 bases, with 6 bases left between them. The CDR3 DNA follows: TGTGCCAGCAGTTTTGACTTCTCCTACGAGCAGTACTTC. Its protein is CASSFDFSYEQYF.

V and J are TRBV4-1 and TRBJ1-2, with a tentative D call TRBD1 (5 bases). The CDR3 loop spans 16 amino acids. The V gene's germline CDR1 is MGHRA and CDR2 YSYEKL. Trimming pared 4 bases from V and 1 base from J, leaving 16 bases between. The CDR3 loop is CASSLLYGGNNYGYTF. The CDR3 DNA follows: TGCGCCAGCAGCCTCCTCTATGGGGGGAATAACTATGGCTACACCTTC.

CDR3 sequence reads: CASSQEVGDGRNEQFF. The CDR3 bases are TGCGCCAGCAGCCAAGAAGTGGGGGACGGTCGTAATGAGCAGTTCTTC. The chain links TRBV4-1 to TRBJ2-1; the D call may be TRBD1 or TRBD2 (5 bases each). V gave up 0 bases and J gave up 7 bases, with 16 bases separating them. Germline V gene data show CDR1 as MGHRA and CDR2 as YSYEKL. CDR3 length: 16 residues.

The rearrangement uses TRBV7-9 and TRBJ2-7; D perhaps matches TRBD1 (5 bases). Germline CDR1 reads SEHNR; CDR2 reads FQNEAQ (reference sequence). The V end lost 5 bases, the J end lost 3 bases, and 11 bases lay between the germline ends. The CDR3 runs 13 residues. As DNA, the CDR3 is TGTGCCAGCAGCGAAGGGGCGTACTACGAGCAGTACTTC. Translating gives CASSEGAYYEQYF.

The rearrangement links TRBV4-2 to TRBJ2-7; D unresolved. V dropped 0 bases and J dropped 0 bases, with 12 bases sitting between them. The CDR3 totals 16 residues. Germline V gene sequence: CDR1 LGHNA, CDR2 YNFKEQ. The DNA of the CDR3 is TGTGCCAGCAGCCAAGATTGGCCGGGTCCCTCCTACGAGCAGTACTTC. Translated: CASSQDWPGPSYEQYF.

Here the CDR3 reads CASSSHRGANEKLFF. DNA of the CDR3: TGTGCCAGCAGCTCACACAGGGGCGCCAATGAAAAACTGTTTTTT. The genes are TRBV11-1 and TRBJ1-4, with 7 nucleotides matching TRBD1. Germline trimming cut 4 bases from V and 5 bases from J; bases unmatched to any gene: 7. The CDR3 runs 15 residues. Germline loops: CDR1 SGHAT, CDR2 FQDESV (reference sequence).

The rearrangement uses TRBV30 and TRBJ1-4, with D possibly being TRBD1 (5 bases). This CDR3 is 14 amino acids long. Germline V CDR1 and CDR2: GTSNPN, SVGIG (reference sequence). Trimming cost V 2 bases and J 7 bases, with 14 bases left between them. The CDR3 region has the DNA TGTGCCTGGAGTCGATCAGGGAGCGGTGAAAAACTGTTTTTT. It is translated as CAWSRSGSGEKLFF.

J is TRBJ2-1 and V is TRBV28; D possibly matches TRBD1 or TRBD2 (5 bases each). The CDR3 contains 16 residues. The V and J ends lost 4 bases and 4 bases respectively, with 17 bases between them. Germline CDR1 reads MDHEN; CDR2 reads SYDVKM. Here the CDR3 reads CASSSDPGTRYNEQFF. DNA of the CDR3: TGTGCCAGCAGTTCCGACCCTGGGACCCGATACAATGAGCAGTTCTTC.

The gene calls are TRBV4-3 and TRBJ2-3, with no clear D. The CDR3 contains 14 residues. The germline CDR1 and CDR2 sequences are LGHNA and YSLEER. Deletions cut 2 bases from V and 1 base from J, with 7 bases between. CDR3 DNA sequence: TGCGCCAGCAGCCAAAGTCTTGGCACAGATACGCAGTATTTT. It encodes CASSQSLGTDTQYF.

This clone showed up just a few times. V gene TRBV6-5 combines with J gene TRBJ2-5; D is unresolved. Germline assignment: CDR1 MNHEY and CDR2 SVGAGI. This CDR3 is 13 amino acids long. Trimming pared 8 bases from V and 2 bases from J, leaving 12 bases between. The DNA for the CDR3 is TGTGCCAGCGTCCTGGGCAGTCAAGAGACCCAGTACTTC. This translates into CASVLGSQETQYF.

V usage is TRBV5-4 and J usage is TRBJ2-3; 10 bases line up with TRBD2. V gave up 4 bases and J gave up 2 bases; unmatched junction bases: 4. Germline V CDR1 and CDR2: SGHNT, YYREEE (reference sequence). CDR3 size: 15 residues. CDR3 bases: TGTGCCAGCAGCCGGACTAGCGGACACACAGATACGCAGTATTTT. This codes for CASSRTSGHTDTQYF.

This chain connects TRBV12-3 or TRBV12-4 to TRBJ1-3; D is unclear. The CDR3 is made up of 13 amino acids. V was shortened by 3 bases and J by 4 bases, with 7 bases between the two germline ends. Here the CDR3 DNA reads TGTGCCAGCAGTTTGGCGCAGGGAAACACCATATATTTT. This codes for CASSLAQGNTIYF.